Shown below are 5 T cell receptor beta chains from a single sample sequenced in a study of blood T cells in healthy people across ages. The use of a sample-barcoded 5' primer and a J-beta primer mix characterized a second PCR of about 7 to 12 cycles. TCRdb reprocessed the 5' RACE reads with MiXCR, giving one entry per CDR3 protein. The table lists 1.8 million or so distinct CDR3 sequences, roughly two fifths of them singletons. The sequencing sample was made of blood. All receptors derive from a human donor in good health.

J is TRBJ1-6 and V is TRBV7-2, with D possibly being TRBD1 (6 bases). CDR1 is SGHTA, CDR2 FQGNSA, per germline. The CDR3 consists of 18 residues. V lost 9 bases, J lost 9 bases, and 30 bases lay in between. The CDR3 DNA is TGTGCCAGTTCTTATTCTGGGTCGACAGGCTCCATTAGTTCACCCCTCCACTTT. Protein sequence: CASSYSGSTGSISSPLHF.

There are a few counts of this clonotype. The rearrangement joins TRBV7-6 to TRBJ2-1; no clear D. The CDR3 has 16 amino acids. Trimming left V 0 bases short and J 0 bases short, with 9 bases between. The germline CDR1 and CDR2 sequences are SGHVS and FNYEAQ. CDR3 region: CASSLAQASSYNEQFF. In DNA form, the CDR3 reads TGTGCCAGCAGCTTAGCCCAGGCGTCCTCCTACAATGAGCAGTTCTTC.

This chain joins TRBV12-3 or TRBV12-4 and TRBJ1-1; D uncertain. The CDR3 runs to 13 residues. V lost 3 bases to trimming and J lost 7 bases, with 12 bases between them. The CDR3 DNA follows: TGTGCCAGCAGTTTTATAAGGGAAGATGAAGCTTTCTTT. Its protein product is CASSFIREDEAFF.

The chain couples TRBV5-5 to TRBJ1-1, with 9 bases matching TRBD1. Germline-derived CDR1 and CDR2 are SGHKS and YYEKEE (reference sequence). With 0 bases clipped from V and 8 bases from J, the junction kept 5 bases outside the gene matches. The length of the CDR3 is 14 residues. CDR3 nucleotides: TGTGCCAGCAGCTTGGAAGGGACAGGGACCGAAGCTTTCTTT. This translates into CASSLEGTGTEAFF.

The chain couples TRBV2 to TRBJ1-6; TRBD1 matches at 11 bases. CDR1 and CDR2 (germline): SNHLY, FYNNEI. The CDR3 runs 18 residues. The junction had 9 bases not matched to a gene; V was cut back by 6 bases and J by 2 bases. The CDR3 nucleotides are TGTGCCAGCAGCGGACAGGGGGCGATGCATCCCTATAATTCACCCCTCCACTTT. Protein: CASSGQGAMHPYNSPLHF.